This T cell receptor (beta chain) was found in a study of CD8 T cells in ankylosing spondylitis. CDR3 size: 12 residues. Deletions cut 6 bases from V and 5 bases from J, with 8 bases between. The germline CDR1 and CDR2 sequences are MDHEN and SYDVKM. The study, taken as a whole, reports: Disease-linked clones displayed a CD8+ phenotype and appeared relatively rarely in peripheral blood. Ankylosing spondylitis blood seemed to carry a telltale TCR beta motif made of fewer than 10 highly homologous variants. Reactive arthritis synovial fluid and blood previously showed some of these motif variants.

This clonotype was recorded a few times. Antigen: not known. MiXCR, applied by TCRdb to the 5' RACE reads, yields one record per CDR3 protein. The sample consists of 700,000 to 1,000,000 distinct CDR3 sequences, 10% to 15% of them appearing once. The clonotype originates from a male donor with ankylosing spondylitis. This chain links TRBV28 with TRBJ2-1, with unresolved D. The sample taken for sequencing was blood, either unsorted or a sorted T cell fraction (not recorded which). CDR3 loop: CASRRQDNEQFF. The CDR3 DNA sequence: TGTGCCAGCAGACGCCAGGACAATGAGCAGTTCTTC.